A selection of T cell receptor beta chains follows, all from one sample in a study of pediatric ulcerative colitis. Clones were read by immunoSEQ multiplex PCR, and TCRdb kept only the in-frame ones, dropping some. The table shows tens of thousands of clones, with about 81% occurring only once. Sequencing input: gut tissue. These receptors were taken from a boy aged 5-17 years with severe ulcerative colitis. Both conserved end residues are part of each CDR3. Fields, in order: V gene, J gene, clone size, CDR3 length, D gene, CDR3 protein, CDR3 DNA. D genes are given only for firm matches. Clone size is not always given. Where it is, it says once, few, many or a class for expanded clones.

TRBV29-1	TRBJ2-7	NA	11	NA	CSVESGYEQYF	TGCAGCGTTGAATCGGGCTACGAGCAGTACTTC
TRBV7-9	TRBJ2-7	NA	13	NA	CASQRGSNYEQYF	TGTGCCAGCCAGCGCGGCAGCAACTACGAGCAGTACTTC
TRBV5-8	TRBJ1-5	NA	13	NA	CASNTGTNQPQHF	TGTGCCAGTAATACAGGGACGAATCAGCCCCAGCATTTT
TRBV9	TRBJ2-5	NA	17	TRBD2	CASSPTSGGGYQETQYF	TGTGCCAGCAGCCCCACTAGTGGGGGGGGGTACCAAGAGACCCAGTACTTC
TRBV5-8	TRBJ1-1	NA	13	NA	CASSFQGRTEAFF	TGTGCCAGCAGCTTCCAGGGTAGAACTGAAGCTTTCTTT
TRBV18	TRBJ1-4	NA	18	NA	CASSPRRPGTTTNEKLFF	TGTGCCAGCTCACCTCGTAGGCCCGGAACAACAACTAATGAAAAACTGTTTTTT
TRBV18	TRBJ2-1	NA	15	NA	CASSPVQGAYNEQFF	TGTGCCAGCTCACCAGTACAGGGTGCCTACAATGAGCAGTTCTTC
TRBV19	TRBJ1-5	NA	13	NA	CASSIDRGPPQHF	TGTGCCAGTAGTATAGATCGAGGCCCGCCCCAGCATTTT
TRBV19	TRBJ1-2	NA	16	TRBD1	CASSSRGPQANYGYTF	TGTGCCAGTAGCAGTAGGGGGCCCCAAGCTAACTATGGCTACACCTTC
TRBV11-2	TRBJ1-1	NA	13	NA	CASSQGGRTEAFF	TGTGCCAGCAGCCAAGGAGGTAGGACTGAAGCTTTCTTT
TRBV9	TRBJ1-3	NA	15	NA	CASSVGSRFWDTIYF	TGTGCCAGCAGCGTAGGTTCGAGGTTTTGGGACACCATATATTTT
TRBV6-5	TRBJ2-4	NA	14	NA	CASSRRVAKNIQYF	TGTGCCAGCAGTCGCCGCGTAGCCAAAAACATTCAGTACTTC
TRBV18	TRBJ2-1	once	16	TRBD1	CASSHSWGQGLDEQFF	TGTGCCAGCTCACACAGTTGGGGACAGGGATTAGATGAGCAGTTCTTC
TRBV6-5	TRBJ1-4	NA	14	NA	CASRAYATNEKLFF	TGTGCCAGCAGGGCATACGCAACTAATGAAAAACTGTTTTTT
TRBV2	TRBJ2-7	few	13	TRBD1	CASRLGQGYEQYF	TGTGCCAGCAGGTTGGGACAGGGATACGAGCAGTACTTC
TRBV7-3	TRBJ2-1	NA	16	NA	CASSRFARTAYNEQFF	TGTGCCAGCAGCCGGTTCGCGAGGACCGCCTACAATGAGCAGTTCTTC
TRBV7-3	TRBJ2-1	NA	14	NA	CASSHSPTVNEQFF	TGTGCCAGCAGCCACAGCCCTACGGTCAATGAGCAGTTCTTC
TRBV28	TRBJ1-5	few	15	NA	CASSLWQGGNQPQHF	TGTGCCAGCAGTTTATGGCAGGGCGGCAATCAGCCCCAGCATTTT
TRBV7-9	TRBJ1-2	NA	16	TRBD1	CASSTSSGQALVGYTF	TGTGCCAGCAGCACATCCTCGGGACAGGCCCTTGTCGGCTACACCTTC
TRBV9	TRBJ1-1	NA	13	NA	CASAGTYNTEAFF	TGTGCCAGCGCCGGGACTTATAACACTGAAGCTTTCTTT
TRBV4-2	TRBJ2-7	once	14	TRBD1	CASSPGTGGYEQYF	TGTGCCAGCAGCCCCGGGACAGGGGGCTACGAGCAGTACTTC
TRBV27	TRBJ1-2	once	17	TRBD1	CASMERTGSVAGYGYTF	TGTGCCAGCATGGAGAGGACAGGGAGCGTCGCCGGCTATGGCTACACCTTC
TRBV13	TRBJ2-1	NA	16	TRBD2	CASSLMRGAEGHEQFF	TGTGCCAGCAGCTTAATGCGGGGGGCCGAGGGCCATGAGCAGTTCTTC
TRBV5-1	TRBJ2-2	NA	15	NA	CASSNGQPNTGELFF	TGCGCCAGCAGCAACGGCCAGCCGAACACCGGGGAGCTGTTTTTT
TRBV27	TRBJ1-2	few	12	NA	CASSLEGVGYTF	TGTGCCAGCAGTTTGGAGGGGGTTGGCTACACCTTC
TRBV4-1	TRBJ2-7	NA	16	TRBD2	CASRPIGGGGTYEQYF	TGCGCCAGCAGGCCCATAGGCGGCGGGGGGACTTACGAGCAGTACTTC
TRBV6-1	TRBJ2-2	NA	12	TRBD2	CASRGGPGELFF	TGTGCCAGTCGGGGGGGGCCCGGGGAGCTGTTTTTT
TRBV6-5	TRBJ1-1	NA	14	NA	CAIRSTGMNTEAFF	TGTGCCATCAGGTCGACAGGTATGAACACTGAAGCTTTCTTT
TRBV6-1	TRBJ2-1	NA	14	NA	CASFSGGAQVEQFF	TGTGCCAGCTTTAGTGGGGGGGCACAGGTTGAGCAGTTCTTC
TRBV15	TRBJ1-2	NA	13	TRBD1	CATRDRGRRGYTF	TGTGCCACGAGGGACAGGGGGCGTCGGGGCTACACCTTC
TRBV5-1	TRBJ2-1	NA	13	NA	CASRSQGFNEQFF	TGCGCCAGTCGATCGCAGGGTTTCAATGAGCAGTTCTTC
TRBV6-5	TRBJ1-2	once	15	TRBD1	CASSQRTGRNYGYTF	TGTGCCAGCAGTCAACGGACAGGGCGTAACTATGGCTACACCTTC
TRBV6-1	TRBJ1-1	NA	13	NA	CASSELENTEAFF	TGTGCCAGCAGTGAATTGGAGAACACTGAAGCTTTCTTT
TRBV5-1	TRBJ2-3	NA	16	TRBD2	CASSRSLGGDTDTQYF	TGCGCCAGCAGCAGGTCCTTGGGGGGGGACACAGATACGCAGTATTTT
TRBV6-5	TRBJ2-5	NA	14	TRBD1	CASRGQGAVETQYF	TGTGCCAGCAGGGGACAGGGGGCGGTAGAGACCCAGTACTTC
TRBV5-1	TRBJ2-7	medium-sized	14	TRBD1	CASSLLGQGSEQYF	TGCGCCAGCAGCTTGTTGGGACAGGGTTCCGAGCAGTACTTC
TRBV6-1	TRBJ1-2	NA	15	TRBD1	CASRGLSTGGYGYTF	TGTGCCAGCAGGGGACTCTCGACAGGGGGTTATGGCTACACCTTC
TRBV10-3	TRBJ2-5	few	13	NA	CATRGSGSETQYF	TGTGCCACTAGAGGGTCGGGTTCGGAGACCCAGTACTTC